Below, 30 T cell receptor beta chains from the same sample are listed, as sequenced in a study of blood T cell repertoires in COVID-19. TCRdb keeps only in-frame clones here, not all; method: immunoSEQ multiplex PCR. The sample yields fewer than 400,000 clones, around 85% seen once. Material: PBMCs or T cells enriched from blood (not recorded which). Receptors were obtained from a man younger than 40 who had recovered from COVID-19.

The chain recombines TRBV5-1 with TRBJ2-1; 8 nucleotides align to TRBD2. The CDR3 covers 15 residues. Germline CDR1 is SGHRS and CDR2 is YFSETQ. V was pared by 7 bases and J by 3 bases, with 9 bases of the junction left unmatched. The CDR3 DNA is TGCGCCAGCCGGATAAATAGCGGGGACTACAATGAGCAGTTCTTC. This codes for CASRINSGDYNEQFF.

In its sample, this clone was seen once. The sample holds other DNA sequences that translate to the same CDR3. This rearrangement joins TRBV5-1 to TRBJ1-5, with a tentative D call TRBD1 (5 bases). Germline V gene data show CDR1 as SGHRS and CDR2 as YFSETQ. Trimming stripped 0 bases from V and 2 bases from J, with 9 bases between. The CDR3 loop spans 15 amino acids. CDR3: CASSLGQGGNQPQHF. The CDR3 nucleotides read TGCGCCAGCAGCTTGGGGCAGGGCGGCAATCAGCCCCAGCATTTT.

CDR3 bases: TGCAGTGCTAGTGACGGGACCCAGTACTTC. Translated, it gives CSASDGTQYF. This chain links TRBV20-1 with TRBJ2-5; D is undetermined. Trimming cost V 3 bases and J 7 bases, with 6 bases left between them. CDR1 and CDR2 from the germline V gene are DFQATT and SNEGSKA (reference sequence). There are 10 residues in the CDR3.

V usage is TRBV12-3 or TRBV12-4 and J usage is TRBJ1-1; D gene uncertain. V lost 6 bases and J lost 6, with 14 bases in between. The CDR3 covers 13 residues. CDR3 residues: CASSRSRDSEAFF. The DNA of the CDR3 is TGTGCCAGCAGCCGCTCGAGGGATTCTGAAGCTTTCTTT.

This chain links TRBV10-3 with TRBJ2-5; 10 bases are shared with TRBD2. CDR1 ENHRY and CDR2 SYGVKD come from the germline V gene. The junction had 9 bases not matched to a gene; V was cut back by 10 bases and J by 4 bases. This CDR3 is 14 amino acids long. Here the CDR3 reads CATQRAGGRETQYF. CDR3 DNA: TGTGCCACCCAGCGAGCGGGGGGGCGAGAGACCCAGTACTTC.

The CDR3 here is CASSRGLRNTEAFF. The CDR3 bases are TGTGCCAGCAGCCGGGGACTCAGGAACACTGAAGCTTTCTTT. V usage is TRBV14 and J usage is TRBJ1-1; the D gene is possibly TRBD1 (5 bases). This CDR3 is built from 14 residues. V was clipped by 4 bases and J by 1 base, with 10 bases between them. The germline gives CDR1 SGHDN, CDR2 FVKESK.

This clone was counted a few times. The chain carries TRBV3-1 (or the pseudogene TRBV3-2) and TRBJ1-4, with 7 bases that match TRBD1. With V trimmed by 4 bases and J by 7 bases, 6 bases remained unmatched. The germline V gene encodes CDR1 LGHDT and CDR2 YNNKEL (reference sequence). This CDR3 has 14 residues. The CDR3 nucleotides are TGTGCCAGCAGCCTCGGACAGGTAGTTGAAAAACTGTTTTTT. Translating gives CASSLGQVVEKLFF.

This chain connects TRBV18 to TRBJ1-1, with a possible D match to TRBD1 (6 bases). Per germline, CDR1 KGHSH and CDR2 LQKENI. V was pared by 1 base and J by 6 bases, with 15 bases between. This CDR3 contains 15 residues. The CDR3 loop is CASSPRGGALSEAFF. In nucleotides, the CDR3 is TGTGCCAGCTCACCACGAGGGGGGGCCTTATCTGAAGCTTTCTTT. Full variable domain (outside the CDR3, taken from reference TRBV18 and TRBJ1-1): NAGVMQNPRHLVRRRGQEARLRCSPMKGHSHVYWYRQLPEEGLKFMVYLQKENIIDESGMPKERFSAEFPKEGPSILRIQQVVRGDSAAYFCASSPRGGALSEAFFGQGTRLTVV.

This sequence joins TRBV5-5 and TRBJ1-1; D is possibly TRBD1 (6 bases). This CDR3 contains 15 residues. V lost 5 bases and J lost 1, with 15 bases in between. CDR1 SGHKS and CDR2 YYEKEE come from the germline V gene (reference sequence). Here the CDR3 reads CASRLRDKENTEAFF. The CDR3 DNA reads TGTGCCAGCAGGCTCCGGGACAAGGAGAACACTGAAGCTTTCTTT. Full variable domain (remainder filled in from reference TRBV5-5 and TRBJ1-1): DAGVTQSPTHLIKTRGQQVTLRCSPISGHKSVSWYQQVLGQGPQFIFQYYEKEERGRGNFPDRFSARQFPNYSSELNVNALLLGDSALYLCASRLRDKENTEAFFGQGTRLTVV.

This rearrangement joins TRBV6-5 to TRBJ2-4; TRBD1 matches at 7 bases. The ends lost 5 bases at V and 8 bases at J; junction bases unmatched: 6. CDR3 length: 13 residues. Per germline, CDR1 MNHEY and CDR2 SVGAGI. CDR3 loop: CASSPTGVDIQYF. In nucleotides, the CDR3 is TGTGCCAGCAGTCCCACAGGGGTAGACATTCAGTACTTC.

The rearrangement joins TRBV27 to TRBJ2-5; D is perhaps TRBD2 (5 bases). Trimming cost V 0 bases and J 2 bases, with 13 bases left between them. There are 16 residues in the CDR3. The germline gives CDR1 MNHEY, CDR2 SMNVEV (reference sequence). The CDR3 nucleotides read TGTGCCAGCAGTTTATCCACGACGGGGTTACAAGAGACCCAGTACTTC. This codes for CASSLSTTGLQETQYF.

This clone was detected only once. The CDR3 spells CASSLATEGEYGYTF. The CDR3 DNA reads as TGCGCCAGCAGCTTGGCCACCGAGGGAGAGTATGGCTACACCTTC. V gene TRBV5-1 combines with J gene TRBJ1-2; no clear D gene. This CDR3 comprises 15 residues. CDR1 is SGHRS, CDR2 YFSETQ, per germline. V lost 0 bases and J 5 bases, leaving 14 bases between the germline ends. The whole variable domain, remainder taken from reference TRBV5-1 and TRBJ1-2, is KAGVTQTPRYLIKTRGQQVTLSCSPISGHRSVSWYQQTPGQGLQFLFEYFSETQRNKGNFPGRFSGRQFSNSRSEMNVSTLELGDSALYLCASSLATEGEYGYTFGSGTRLTVV.

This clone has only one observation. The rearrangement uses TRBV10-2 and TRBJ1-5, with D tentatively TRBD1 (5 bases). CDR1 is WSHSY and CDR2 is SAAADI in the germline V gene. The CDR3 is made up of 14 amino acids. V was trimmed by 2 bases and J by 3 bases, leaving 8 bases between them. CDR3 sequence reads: CASSEGADNQPQHF. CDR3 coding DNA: TGCGCCAGCAGTGAGGGGGCAGACAATCAGCCCCAGCATTTT.

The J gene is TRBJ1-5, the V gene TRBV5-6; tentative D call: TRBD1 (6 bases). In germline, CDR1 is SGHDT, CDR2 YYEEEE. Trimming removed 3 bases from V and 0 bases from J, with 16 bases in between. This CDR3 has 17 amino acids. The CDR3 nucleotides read TGTGCCAGCAGCTCCCTCCGAGAGGGGGATAGCAATCAGCCCCAGCATTTT. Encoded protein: CASSSLREGDSNQPQHF.

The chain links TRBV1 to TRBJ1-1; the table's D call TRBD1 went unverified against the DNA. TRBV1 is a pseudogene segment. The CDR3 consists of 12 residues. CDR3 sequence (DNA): TGCACCAGCAGCCAAGCGGACATTGAAGCTTTCTTT. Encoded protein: CTSSQADIEAFF.

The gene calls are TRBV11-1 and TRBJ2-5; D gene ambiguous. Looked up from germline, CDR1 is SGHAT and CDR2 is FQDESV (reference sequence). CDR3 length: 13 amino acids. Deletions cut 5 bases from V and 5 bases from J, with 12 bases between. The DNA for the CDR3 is TGTGCCAGCAGCGAGATCCTTTCGGAGACCCAGTACTTC. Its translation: CASSEILSETQYF.

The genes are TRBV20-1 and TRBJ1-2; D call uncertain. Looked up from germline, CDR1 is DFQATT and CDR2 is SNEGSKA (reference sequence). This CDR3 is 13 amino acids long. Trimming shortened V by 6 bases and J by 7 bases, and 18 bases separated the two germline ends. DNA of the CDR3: TGCAGTGCAAGTCGAGAGGCCCTCCGTGGCTACACCTTC. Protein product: CSASREALRGYTF.

This CDR3 reads CSVHTSGAETQYF. The CDR3 region has the DNA TGCAGCGTTCATACTAGCGGGGCCGAGACCCAGTACTTC. V gene TRBV29-1 combines with J gene TRBJ2-5, with 10 nucleotides matching TRBD2. CDR1 is SQVTM and CDR2 is ANQGSEA in the germline V gene. J gave up 5 bases and V 5 bases, and 5 bases lay outside the gene matches. The CDR3 contains 13 residues.

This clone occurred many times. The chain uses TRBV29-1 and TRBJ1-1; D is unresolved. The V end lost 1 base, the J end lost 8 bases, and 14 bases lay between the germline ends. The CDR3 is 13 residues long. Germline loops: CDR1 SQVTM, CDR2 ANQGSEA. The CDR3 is CSVEGGARFEAFF. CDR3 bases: TGCAGCGTTGAAGGGGGAGCGAGGTTCGAAGCTTTCTTT.

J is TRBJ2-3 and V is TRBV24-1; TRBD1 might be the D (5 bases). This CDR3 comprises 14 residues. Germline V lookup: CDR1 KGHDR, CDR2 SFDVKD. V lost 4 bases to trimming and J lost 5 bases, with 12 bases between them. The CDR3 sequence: CATSEVRERDTQYF. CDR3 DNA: TGTGCCACCAGTGAGGTCAGGGAAAGAGATACGCAGTATTTT.

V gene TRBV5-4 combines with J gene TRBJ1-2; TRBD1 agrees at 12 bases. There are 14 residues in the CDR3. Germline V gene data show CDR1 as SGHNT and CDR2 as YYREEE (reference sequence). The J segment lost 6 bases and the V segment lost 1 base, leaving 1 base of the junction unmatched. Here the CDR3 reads CASSLRDRGHGYTF. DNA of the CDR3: TGTGCCAGCAGCTTGCGGGACAGGGGGCATGGCTACACCTTC.

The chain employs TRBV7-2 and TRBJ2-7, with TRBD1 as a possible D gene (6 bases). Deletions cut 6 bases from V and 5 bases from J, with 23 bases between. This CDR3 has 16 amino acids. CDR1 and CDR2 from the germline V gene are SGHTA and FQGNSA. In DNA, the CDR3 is TGTGCCAGCAGATCTGAGTTAGGGACAAATCGGGACGAGCAGTACTTC. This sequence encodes CASRSELGTNRDEQYF.

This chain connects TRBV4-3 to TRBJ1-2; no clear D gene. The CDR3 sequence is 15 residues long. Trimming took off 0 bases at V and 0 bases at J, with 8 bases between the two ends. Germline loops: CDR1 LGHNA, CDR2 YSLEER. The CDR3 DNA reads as TGCGCCAGCAGCCAAGAGTCCGTCCCTAACTATGGCTACACCTTC. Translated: CASSQESVPNYGYTF.

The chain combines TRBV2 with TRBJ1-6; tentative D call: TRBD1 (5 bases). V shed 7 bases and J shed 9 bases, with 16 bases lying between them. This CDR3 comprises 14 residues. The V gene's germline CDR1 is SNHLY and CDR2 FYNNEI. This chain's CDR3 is CASTPGLISSPLHF. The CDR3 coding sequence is TGTGCCAGCACCCCAGGGCTCATCAGTTCACCCCTCCACTTT.

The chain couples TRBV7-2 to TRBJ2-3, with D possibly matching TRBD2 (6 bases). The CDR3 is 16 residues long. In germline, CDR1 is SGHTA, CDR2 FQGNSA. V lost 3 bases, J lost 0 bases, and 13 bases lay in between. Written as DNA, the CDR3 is TGTGCCAGCAGCTTCGTTGGGGGGTCTAGCACAGATACGCAGTATTTT. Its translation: CASSFVGGSSTDTQYF.

The CDR3 region is CASSVGTLRGGLETQYF. CDR3 nucleotides: TGTGCCAGCAGCGTCGGGACTCTGCGGGGGGGCCTAGAGACCCAGTACTTC. The rearrangement joins TRBV7-9 to TRBJ2-5; 9 bases map to TRBD2. Germline assignment: CDR1 SEHNR and CDR2 FQNEAQ (reference sequence). The CDR3 loop spans 17 amino acids. V lost 5 bases to trimming and J lost 4 bases; unmatched junction nucleotides: 14.

The CDR3: CASSESGTGPYEQYF. CDR3 DNA sequence: TGCGCCAGCAGTGAGTCGGGGACAGGCCCCTACGAGCAGTACTTC. This chain uses TRBV10-2 with TRBJ2-7, with 8 bases identical to TRBD1. Looked up from germline, CDR1 is WSHSY and CDR2 is SAAADI. The CDR3 has 15 amino acids. V lost 0 bases and J lost 2; bases outside the gene matches: 3.

CDR3 nucleotide sequence: TGTGCCAGCAGTGATTTTGGCGGGAATTACAATGAGCAGTTCTTC. Translation gives CASSDFGGNYNEQFF. The chain has TRBV2 and TRBJ2-1; maybe TRBD2 (6 bases). The CDR3 length is 15 residues. The V gene's germline CDR1 is SNHLY and CDR2 FYNNEI. V was clipped by 3 bases and J by 4 bases, with 13 bases between them.

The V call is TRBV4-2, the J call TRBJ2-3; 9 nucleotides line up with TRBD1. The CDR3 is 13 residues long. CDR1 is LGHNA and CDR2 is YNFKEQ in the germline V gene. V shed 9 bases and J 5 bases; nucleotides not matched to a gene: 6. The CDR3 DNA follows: TGTGCCAGTCGACAGGGGGTGGGAGATACGCAGTATTTT. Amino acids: CASRQGVGDTQYF.

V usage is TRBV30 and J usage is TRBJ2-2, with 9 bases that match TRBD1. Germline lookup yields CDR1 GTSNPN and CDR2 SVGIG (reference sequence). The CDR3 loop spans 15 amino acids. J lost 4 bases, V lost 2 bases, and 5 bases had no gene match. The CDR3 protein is CAWSSWTGATGELFF. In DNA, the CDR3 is TGTGCCTGGAGTTCCTGGACAGGGGCCACCGGGGAGCTGTTTTTT.